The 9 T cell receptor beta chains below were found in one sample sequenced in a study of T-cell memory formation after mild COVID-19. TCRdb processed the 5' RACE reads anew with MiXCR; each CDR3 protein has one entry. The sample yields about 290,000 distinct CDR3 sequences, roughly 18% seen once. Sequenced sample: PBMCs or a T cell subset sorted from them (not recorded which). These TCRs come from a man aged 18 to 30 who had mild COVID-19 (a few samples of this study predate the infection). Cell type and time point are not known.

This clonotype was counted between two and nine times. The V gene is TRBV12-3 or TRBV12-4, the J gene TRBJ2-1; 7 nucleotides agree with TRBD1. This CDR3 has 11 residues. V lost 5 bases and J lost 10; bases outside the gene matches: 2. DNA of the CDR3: TGTGCCAGCAGTCCACAGGGGGAGCAGTTCTTC. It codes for CASSPQGEQFF.

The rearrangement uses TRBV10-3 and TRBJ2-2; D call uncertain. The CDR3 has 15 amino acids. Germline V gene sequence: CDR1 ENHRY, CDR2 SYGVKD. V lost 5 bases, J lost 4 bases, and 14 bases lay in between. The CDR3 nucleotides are TGTGCCATCAGTCTGTCACGAATATCCACCGGGGAGCTGTTTTTT. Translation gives CAISLSRISTGELFF.

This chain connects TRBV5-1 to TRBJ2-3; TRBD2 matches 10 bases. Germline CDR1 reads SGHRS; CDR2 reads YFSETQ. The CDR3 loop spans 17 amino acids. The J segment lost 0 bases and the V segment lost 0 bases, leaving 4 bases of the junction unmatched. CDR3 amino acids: CASSLGLAGVSTDTQYF. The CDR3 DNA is TGCGCCAGCAGCTTGGGCCTAGCGGGGGTTAGCACAGATACGCAGTATTTT.

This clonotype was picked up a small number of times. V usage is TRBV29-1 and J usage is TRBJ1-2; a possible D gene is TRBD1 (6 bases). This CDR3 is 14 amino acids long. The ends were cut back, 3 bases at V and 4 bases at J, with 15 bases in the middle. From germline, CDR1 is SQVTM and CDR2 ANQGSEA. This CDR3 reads CSVELARDIYGYTF. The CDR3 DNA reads TGCAGCGTTGAGTTGGCCCGGGACATCTATGGCTACACCTTC.

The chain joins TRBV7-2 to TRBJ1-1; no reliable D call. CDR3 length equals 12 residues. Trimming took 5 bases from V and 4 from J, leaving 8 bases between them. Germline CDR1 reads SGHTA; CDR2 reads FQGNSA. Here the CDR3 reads CASSKWSTEAFF. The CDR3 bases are TGTGCCAGCAGCAAATGGAGCACTGAAGCTTTCTTT.

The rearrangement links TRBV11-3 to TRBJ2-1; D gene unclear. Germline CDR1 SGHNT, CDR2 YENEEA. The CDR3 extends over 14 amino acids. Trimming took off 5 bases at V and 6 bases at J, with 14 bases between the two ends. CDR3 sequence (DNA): TGTGCCAGCAGCGGAACACCGGTAGTCAATGAGCAGTTCTTC. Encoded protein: CASSGTPVVNEQFF.

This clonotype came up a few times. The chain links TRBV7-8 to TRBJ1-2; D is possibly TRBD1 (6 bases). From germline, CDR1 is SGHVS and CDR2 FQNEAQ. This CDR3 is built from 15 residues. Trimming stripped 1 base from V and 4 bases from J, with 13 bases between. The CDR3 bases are TGTGCCAGCAGCTTAGAGGGGTGGGGGGCCTATGGCTACACCTTC. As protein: CASSLEGWGAYGYTF.

CDR3 protein: CASSFSDQPQHF. DNA of the CDR3: TGTGCCAGCAGCTTCAGTGATCAGCCCCAGCATTTT. The rearrangement links TRBV7-9 to TRBJ1-5; no clear D. This CDR3 has 12 residues. The V gene lost 3 bases and the J gene lost 5 bases, with 5 bases spanning the gap. The germline V gene encodes CDR1 SEHNR and CDR2 FQNEAQ (reference sequence).

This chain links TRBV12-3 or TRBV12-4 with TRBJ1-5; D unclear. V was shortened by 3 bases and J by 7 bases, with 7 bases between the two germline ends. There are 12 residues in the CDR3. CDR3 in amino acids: CASSLIRQPQHF. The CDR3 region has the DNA TGTGCCAGCAGTTTGATCCGACAGCCCCAGCATTTT.